This is a list of T cell receptor beta chains from one sample in a study of blood T cell repertoires in COVID-19. The table came from immunoSEQ multiplex PCR; TCRdb's copy has only in-frame clones and leaves some out. The data show approximately 410,000 clones, roughly 85% seen once. The sample taken for sequencing was peripheral blood. These TCRs come from a woman aged 25-40 years with active or convalescent COVID-19. CDR3s include the opening cysteine and the closing phenylalanine or tryptophan. A D gene is named only where the DNA matches it firmly. Size is stated for part of the rows, as once, few or many counts, or as a class when the clone is expanded.

>-|TRBV27|TRBJ2-7|TRBD2
CASSLSGLAGAYEQYF
TGTGCCAGCAGTTTATCGGGACTAGCGGGAGCCTACGAGCAGTACTTC
>-|TRBV18|TRBJ1-2|-
CASSGKAGDNYGYTF
TGTGCCAGCTCAGGGAAGGCAGGGGATAACTATGGCTACACCTTC
>-|TRBV30|TRBJ2-7|-
CAWSPNPSGEQYF
TGTGCCTGGAGTCCTAACCCCTCGGGGGAGCAGTACTTC
>once|TRBV19|TRBJ1-1|-
CASQSNFLMNTEAFF
TGTGCCAGCCAGTCCAATTTTCTCATGAACACTGAAGCTTTCTTT
>-|TRBV11-2|TRBJ1-1|TRBD1
CASSPQGGNTEAFF
TGTGCCAGCAGCCCGCAGGGGGGGAACACTGAAGCTTTCTTT
>-|TRBV7-9|TRBJ2-5|-
CASSLVQGLGETQYF
TGTGCCAGCAGCTTAGTCCAGGGGTTAGGGGAGACCCAGTACTTC
>-|TRBV6-5|TRBJ1-1|TRBD1
CASSSYDRGEAFF
TGTGCCAGCAGTTCCTACGACAGGGGTGAAGCTTTCTTT
>-|TRBV10-3|TRBJ2-7|TRBD2
CATQREVHEQYF
TGTGCCACCCAACGGGAGGTCCACGAGCAGTACTTC
>-|TRBV7-9|TRBJ2-7|TRBD2
CASSKGMAGGAYEQYF
TGTGCCAGCAGCAAAGGGATGGCGGGAGGGGCCTACGAGCAGTACTTC
>-|TRBV19|TRBJ1-1|-
CASSIIGDNEAFF
TGTGCCAGTAGTATAATTGGGGACAACGAAGCTTTCTTT